Here is one T cell receptor beta chain with its context. Germline CDR1 is SGHAT and CDR2 is FQNNGV. This CDR3 has 15 residues. J was trimmed by 4 bases and V by 1 base; bases with no gene match: 5. The record originates from a study of blood T cell repertoires in COVID-19. Study-wide background: COVID-19 samples, acute and convalescent, were from the United States, Italy and Spain. In each case, the material was cDNA or gDNA derived from T cells, B-cell-depleted T cells, or PBMCs.

In the study's own analysis: Researchers report that nucleated cell counts were estimated from reference gene primer amplification. Using immunoSEQ multiplex PCR, the repertoire was profiled, and TCRdb retains in-frame clones only, with some absent. V, J and clone size are taken as reported in that table, and D and trimming were inferred from the DNA itself. The table has about 260,000 clones, about 80% seen once; the top ten hold roughly a tenth. What was sequenced was peripheral blood. The rearrangement uses TRBV11-2 and TRBJ2-5; TRBD2 agrees at 8 bases. The sequence came from a woman between 50 and 59 years old who had recovered from COVID-19. The CDR3 nucleotides are TGTGCCAGCAGCTTAGGGGATGCGGGGGGAGAGACCCAGTACTTC. This encodes CASSLGDAGGETQYF.